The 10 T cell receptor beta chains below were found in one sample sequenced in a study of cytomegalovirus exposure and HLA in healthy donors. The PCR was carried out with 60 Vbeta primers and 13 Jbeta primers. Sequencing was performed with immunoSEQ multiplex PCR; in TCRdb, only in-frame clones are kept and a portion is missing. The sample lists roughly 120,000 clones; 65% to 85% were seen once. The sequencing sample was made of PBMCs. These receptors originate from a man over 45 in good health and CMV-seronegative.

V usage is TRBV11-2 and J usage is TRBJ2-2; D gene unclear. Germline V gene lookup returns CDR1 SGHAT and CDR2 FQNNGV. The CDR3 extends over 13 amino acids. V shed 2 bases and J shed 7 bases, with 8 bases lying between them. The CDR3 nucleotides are TGTGCCAGCAGCTTACGAGAAAACGGGGAGCTGTTTTTT. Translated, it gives CASSLRENGELFF.

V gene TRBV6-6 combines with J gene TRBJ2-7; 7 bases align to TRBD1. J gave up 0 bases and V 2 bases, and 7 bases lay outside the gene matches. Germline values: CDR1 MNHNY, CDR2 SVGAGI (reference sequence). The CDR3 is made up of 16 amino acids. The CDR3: CASSYLPGTVSYEQYF. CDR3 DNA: TGTGCCAGCAGTTACCTCCCCGGGACAGTCTCCTACGAGCAGTACTTC.

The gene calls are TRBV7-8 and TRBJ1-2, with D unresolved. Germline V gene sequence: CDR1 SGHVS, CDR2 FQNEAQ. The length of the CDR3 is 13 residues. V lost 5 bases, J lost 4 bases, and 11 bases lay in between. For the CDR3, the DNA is TGTGCCAGCAGCGGTCCGACTGGCTATGGCTACACCTTC. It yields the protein CASSGPTGYGYTF.

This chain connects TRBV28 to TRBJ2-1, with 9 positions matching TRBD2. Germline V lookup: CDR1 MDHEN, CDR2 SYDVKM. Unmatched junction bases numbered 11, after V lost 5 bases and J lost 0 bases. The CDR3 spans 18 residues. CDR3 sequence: CASSNPTSGSHSYNEQFF. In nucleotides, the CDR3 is TGTGCCAGCAGTAACCCTACTAGCGGGTCACACTCCTACAATGAGCAGTTCTTC.

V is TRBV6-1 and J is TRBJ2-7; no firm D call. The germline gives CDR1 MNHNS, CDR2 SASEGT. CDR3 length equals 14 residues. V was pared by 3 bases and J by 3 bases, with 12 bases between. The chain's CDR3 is CASSEIHTNYEQYF. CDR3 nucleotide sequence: TGTGCCAGCAGTGAGATCCACACCAACTACGAGCAGTACTTC.

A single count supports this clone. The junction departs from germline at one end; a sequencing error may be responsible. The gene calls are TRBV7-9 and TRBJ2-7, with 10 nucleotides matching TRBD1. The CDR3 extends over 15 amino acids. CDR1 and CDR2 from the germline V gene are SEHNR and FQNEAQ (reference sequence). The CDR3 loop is CSSSQTGGGSYEQYF. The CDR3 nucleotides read TGTTCCAGCAGCCAGACAGGGGGCGGATCCTACGAGCAGTACTTC.

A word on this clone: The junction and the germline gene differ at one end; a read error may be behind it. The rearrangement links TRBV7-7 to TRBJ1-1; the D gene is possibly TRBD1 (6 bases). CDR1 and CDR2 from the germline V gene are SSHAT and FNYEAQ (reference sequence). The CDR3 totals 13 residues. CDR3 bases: TGTGCTAGCAGCGCGGACAGTAACACTGAAGCTTTCTTT. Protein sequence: CASSADSNTEAFF.

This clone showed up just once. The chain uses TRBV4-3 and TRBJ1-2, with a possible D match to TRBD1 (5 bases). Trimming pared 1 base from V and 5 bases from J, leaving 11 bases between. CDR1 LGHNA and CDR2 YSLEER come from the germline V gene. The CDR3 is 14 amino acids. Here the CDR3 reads CASSQGLGQYGYTF. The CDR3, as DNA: TGCGCCAGCAGCCAAGGGTTGGGGCAATATGGCTACACCTTC.

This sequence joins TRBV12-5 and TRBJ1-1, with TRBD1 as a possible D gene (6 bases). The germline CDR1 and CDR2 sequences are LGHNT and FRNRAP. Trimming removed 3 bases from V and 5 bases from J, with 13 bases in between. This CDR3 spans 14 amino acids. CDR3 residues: CASGFGGAGTEAFF. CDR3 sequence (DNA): TGTGCTAGTGGTTTTGGGGGGGCGGGAACTGAAGCTTTCTTT.

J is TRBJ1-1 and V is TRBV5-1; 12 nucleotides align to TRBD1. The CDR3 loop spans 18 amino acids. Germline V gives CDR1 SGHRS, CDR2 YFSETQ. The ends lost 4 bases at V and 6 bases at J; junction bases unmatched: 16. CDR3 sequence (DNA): TGCGCCAGCAGCCTCCAACCGGGGACAGGGGGCGAGAATTCTGAAGCTTTCTTT. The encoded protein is CASSLQPGTGGENSEAFF.